What follows are 12 T cell receptor beta chains derived from one specimen sequenced in a study of cytomegalovirus exposure and HLA in healthy donors (dated by TCRdb to 2016 to 2017). Libraries were built with the immunoSEQ multiplex PCR assay. TCRdb holds this immuneACCESS table with in-frame rearrangements only. Some clones are missing; in checked studies, unresolved V genes explain under half, and the rest has no known cause. For this sample there are 150,000 to 200,000 clones; 85% appear just once. The top ten clonotypes cover about 17% of the sample. Sequenced material: PBMCs. The receptors shown here come from a man aged 18 to 35 in good health and CMV-seropositive.

V is TRBV19 and J is TRBJ2-1; no reliable D call. Germline lookup yields CDR1 LNHDA and CDR2 SQIVND (reference sequence). V was pared by 7 bases and J by 6 bases, with 13 bases between. The CDR3 has 13 residues. The CDR3 nucleotides are TGTGCCAGTACCTCTCCCCCCTCCAATGAGCAGTTCTTC. Protein product: CASTSPPSNEQFF.

This chain uses TRBV2 with TRBJ2-3, with 7 positions matching TRBD2. Germline V gene sequence: CDR1 SNHLY, CDR2 FYNNEI. The CDR3 extends over 14 amino acids. V lost 1 base to trimming and J lost 4 bases; unmatched junction nucleotides: 2. CDR3 sequence (DNA): TGTGCCAGCAGTGAAGAAGCGGGGTCAGATACGCAGTATTTT. Translated, it gives CASSEEAGSDTQYF.

CDR3 loop: CASSEWDRGYYEQYF. In DNA form, the CDR3 reads TGCGCCAGCAGTGAGTGGGACAGGGGTTACTACGAGCAGTACTTC. The V gene is TRBV10-2, the J gene TRBJ2-7, with 10 nucleotides matching TRBD1. The CDR3 extends over 15 amino acids. V lost 1 base and J lost 3; bases outside the gene matches: 3. Germline V lookup: CDR1 WSHSY, CDR2 SAAADI.

The genes are TRBV7-2 and TRBJ1-5; D is unresolved. The CDR3 covers 15 residues. The germline CDR1 and CDR2 sequences are SGHTA and FQGNSA. The V and J ends lost 1 base and 4 bases respectively, with 11 bases between them. CDR3 nucleotides: TGTGCCAGCAGCTTAGAGGGAGGACCGAATCAGCCCCAGCATTTT. It translates to CASSLEGGPNQPQHF.

This clone has just a few counts. The chain has TRBV5-1 and TRBJ2-7; 12 nucleotides match TRBD2. Germline trimming cut 4 bases from V and 0 bases from J; bases unmatched to any gene: 8. CDR1 and CDR2 (germline): SGHRS, YFSETQ. This CDR3 spans 17 amino acids. CDR3 nucleotides: TGCGCCAGCAGCATGACTAGCGGGGGAACCTACTCCTACGAGCAGTACTTC. It specifies CASSMTSGGTYSYEQYF.

The chain joins TRBV7-9 to TRBJ2-7; tentatively, D is TRBD1 (6 bases). The germline CDR1 and CDR2 sequences are SEHNR and FQNEAQ (reference sequence). V was trimmed by 3 bases and J by 6 bases, leaving 15 bases between them. This CDR3 is 14 amino acids long. The CDR3 DNA reads TGTGCCAGCAGCTTCGGACAGTTGTTTTCCGAGCAGTACTTC. Translating it yields CASSFGQLFSEQYF.

This clone was seen a single time. The genes are TRBV5-8 and TRBJ2-7; D is possibly TRBD2 (5 bases). Per the germline V gene, CDR1 is SGHTS and CDR2 is YDEGEE. CDR3 length: 12 residues. Trimming took 2 bases from V and 4 from J, leaving 7 bases between them. DNA of the CDR3: TGTGCCAGCAGCTTACGGGGATACGAGCAGTACTTC. Protein product: CASSLRGYEQYF.

The J gene is TRBJ1-1, the V gene TRBV27; D gene uncertain. Germline V gene sequence: CDR1 MNHEY, CDR2 SMNVEV (reference sequence). The CDR3 has 13 residues. V was clipped by 6 bases and J by 1 base, with 9 bases between them. The CDR3 spells CASSSRENTEAFF. The CDR3 DNA reads TGTGCCAGCAGCTCGCGAGAGAACACTGAAGCTTTCTTT.

V usage is TRBV30 and J usage is TRBJ2-6, with D possibly TRBD1 on 5 matching bases. The CDR3 runs to 15 residues. The germline gives CDR1 GTSNPN, CDR2 SVGIG (reference sequence). Trimming took 4 bases from V and 4 from J, leaving 14 bases between them. The CDR3 protein is CAWTQGIHGANVLTF. The CDR3 DNA reads TGTGCCTGGACGCAGGGTATTCACGGGGCCAACGTCCTGACTTTC.

The chain couples TRBV27 to TRBJ2-2; 10 bases match TRBD2. Germline V gene sequence: CDR1 MNHEY, CDR2 SMNVEV (reference sequence). V lost 6 bases to trimming and J lost 8 bases; unmatched junction nucleotides: 9. The CDR3 length is 15 residues. The DNA of the CDR3 is TGTGCCAGCAGCTGGAGCGGGGGGGCCATGGGGGAGCTGTTTTTT. Translation: CASSWSGGAMGELFF.

The chain joins TRBV27 to TRBJ2-3; no definite D call. V was clipped by 3 bases and J by 0 bases, with 10 bases between them. Per the germline V gene, CDR1 is MNHEY and CDR2 is SMNVEV (reference sequence). This CDR3 spans 15 amino acids. The CDR3 DNA reads TGTGCCAGCAGTTTTGGCGGCTTTAGCACAGATACGCAGTATTTT. As protein: CASSFGGFSTDTQYF.

The CDR3 loop reads CASSDGRGYGYTF. The CDR3 coding sequence is TGTGCCAGCAGTGACGGCAGGGGGTATGGCTACACCTTC. The chain employs TRBV6-1 and TRBJ1-2; 7 bases line up with TRBD1. V lost 3 bases, J lost 5 bases, and 3 bases stayed unmatched. Looked up from germline, CDR1 is MNHNS and CDR2 is SASEGT. CDR3 length: 13 residues.